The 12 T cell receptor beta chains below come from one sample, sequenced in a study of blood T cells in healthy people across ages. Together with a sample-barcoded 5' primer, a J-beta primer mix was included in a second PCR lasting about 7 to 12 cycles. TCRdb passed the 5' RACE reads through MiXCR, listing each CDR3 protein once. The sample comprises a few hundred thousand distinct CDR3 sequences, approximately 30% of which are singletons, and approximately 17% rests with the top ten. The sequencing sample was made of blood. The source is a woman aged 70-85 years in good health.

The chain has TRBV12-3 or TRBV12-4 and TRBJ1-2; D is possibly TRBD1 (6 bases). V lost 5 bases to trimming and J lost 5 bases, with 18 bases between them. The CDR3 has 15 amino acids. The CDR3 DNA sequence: TGTGCCAGCAGTCGCCGGGACATCTTACTGTATGGCTACACCTTC. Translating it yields CASSRRDILLYGYTF.

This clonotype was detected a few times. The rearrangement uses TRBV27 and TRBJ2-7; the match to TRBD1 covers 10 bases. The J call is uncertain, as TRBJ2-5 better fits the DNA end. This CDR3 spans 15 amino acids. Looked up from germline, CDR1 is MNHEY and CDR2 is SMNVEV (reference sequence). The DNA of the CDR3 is TGTGCCAGCAGTCAACGACAGGGGGCGGGAGAGACCCAGTACTTC. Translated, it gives CASSQRQGAGETQYF.

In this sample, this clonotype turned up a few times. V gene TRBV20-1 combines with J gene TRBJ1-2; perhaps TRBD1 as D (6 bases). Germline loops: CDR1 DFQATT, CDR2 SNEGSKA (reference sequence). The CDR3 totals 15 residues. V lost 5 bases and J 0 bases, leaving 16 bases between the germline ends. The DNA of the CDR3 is TGCAGTGCTGGCCGGTTGGGGGGGCCTAACTATGGCTACACCTTC. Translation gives CSAGRLGGPNYGYTF.

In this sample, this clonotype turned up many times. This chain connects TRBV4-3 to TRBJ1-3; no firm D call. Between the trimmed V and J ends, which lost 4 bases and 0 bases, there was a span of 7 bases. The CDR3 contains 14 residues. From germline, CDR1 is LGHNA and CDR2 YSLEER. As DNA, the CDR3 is TGCGCCAGCAGCCTTCTCAGCTCTGGAAACACCATATATTTT. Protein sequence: CASSLLSSGNTIYF.

CDR3 loop: CASSQEVAGEPEQYF. The CDR3, as DNA: TGCGCCAGCAGCCAAGAAGTAGCGGGAGAACCCGAGCAGTACTTC. The V gene is TRBV4-3, the J gene TRBJ2-7; 9 bases fit TRBD2. The germline V gene has CDR1 LGHNA and CDR2 YSLEER. V dropped 0 bases and J dropped 6; count of bases not matched to a gene: 6. The CDR3 contains 15 residues.

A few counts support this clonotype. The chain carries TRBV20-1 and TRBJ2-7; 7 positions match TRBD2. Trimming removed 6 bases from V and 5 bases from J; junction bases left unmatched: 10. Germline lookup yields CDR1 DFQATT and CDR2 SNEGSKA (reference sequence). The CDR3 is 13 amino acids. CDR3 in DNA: TGCAGTGCCACTAGCGCCACTCCCCACGAGCAGTACTTC. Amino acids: CSATSATPHEQYF.

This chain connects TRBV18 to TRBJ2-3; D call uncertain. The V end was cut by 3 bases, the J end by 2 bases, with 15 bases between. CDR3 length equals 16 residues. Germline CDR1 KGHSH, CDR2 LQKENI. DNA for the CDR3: TGTGCCAGCTCACCCCTCCTGGCAGCCATCACAGATACGCAGTATTTT. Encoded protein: CASSPLLAAITDTQYF.

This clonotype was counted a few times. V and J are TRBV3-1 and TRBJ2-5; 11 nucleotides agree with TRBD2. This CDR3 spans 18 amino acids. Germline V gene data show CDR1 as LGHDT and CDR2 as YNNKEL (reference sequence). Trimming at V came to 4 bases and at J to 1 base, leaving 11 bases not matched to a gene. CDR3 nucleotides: TGTGCCAGCAGCCCATGGGCTAGCGGGGGGAGGACCCAAGAGACCCAGTACTTC. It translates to CASSPWASGGRTQETQYF.

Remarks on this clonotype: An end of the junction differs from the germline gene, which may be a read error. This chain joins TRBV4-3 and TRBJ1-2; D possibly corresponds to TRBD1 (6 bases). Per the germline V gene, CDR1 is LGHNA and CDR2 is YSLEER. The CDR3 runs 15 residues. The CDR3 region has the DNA TGCGCCACCAGCCAAGAAGGAGGACAGATATATGGCTACACCTTC. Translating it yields CATSQEGGQIYGYTF.

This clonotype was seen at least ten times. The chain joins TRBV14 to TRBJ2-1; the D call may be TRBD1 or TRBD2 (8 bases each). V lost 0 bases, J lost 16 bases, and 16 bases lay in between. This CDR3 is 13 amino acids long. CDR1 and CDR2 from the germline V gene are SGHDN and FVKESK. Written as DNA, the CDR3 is TGTGCCAGCAGCCAAGATAGCGGGACAGGACAATTCTTC. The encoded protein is CASSQDSGTGQFF.

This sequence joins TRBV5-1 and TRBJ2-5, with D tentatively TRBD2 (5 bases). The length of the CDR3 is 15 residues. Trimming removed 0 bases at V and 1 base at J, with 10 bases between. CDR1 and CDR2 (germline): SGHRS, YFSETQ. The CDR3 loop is CASSLASSLQETQYF. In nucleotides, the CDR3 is TGCGCCAGCAGCTTGGCCTCTAGCCTCCAAGAGACCCAGTACTTC.

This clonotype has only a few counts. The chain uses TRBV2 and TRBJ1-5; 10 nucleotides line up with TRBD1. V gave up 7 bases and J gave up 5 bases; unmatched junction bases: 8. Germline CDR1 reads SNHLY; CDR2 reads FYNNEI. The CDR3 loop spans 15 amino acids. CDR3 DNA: TGTGCCAGCACTCCAGGGACAGGGGATTATCAGCCCCAGCATTTT. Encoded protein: CASTPGTGDYQPQHF.